A single sample gave rise to the 30 T cell receptor beta chains below, sequenced in a study of T cell repertoires in cytomegalovirus infection. TCRdb processed the reads anew with MiXCR; each CDR3 protein has one entry. Of 200,000 or so distinct CDR3 sequences listed, 15% to 20% were seen once; the top ten hold 2.5% to 3%. Material: PBMCs. These receptors all stem from a human donor in good health (CMV status not recorded). Some clones in this sample may be carry-over from other donors' samples.

The chain joins TRBV5-5 to TRBJ2-2, with 8 bases lining up with TRBD1. CDR3 size: 19 residues. J lost 1 base, V lost 4 bases, and 15 bases had no gene match. Germline assignment: CDR1 SGHKS and CDR2 YYEKEE (reference sequence). The CDR3 nucleotides read TGTGCCAGCAGCAGCACACCAGGGGGCTTTTCTATGAACACCGGGGAGCTGTTTTTT. Translation gives CASSSTPGGFSMNTGELFF.

The chain carries TRBV10-3 and TRBJ1-5, with a weak D call TRBD1 (6 bases). Germline values: CDR1 ENHRY, CDR2 SYGVKD. Trimming left V 0 bases short and J 0 bases short, with 12 bases between. The CDR3 contains 17 residues. The CDR3 DNA reads TGTGCCATCAGTGAGTCAAACAGGGCTTATAGCAATCAGCCCCAGCATTTT. Translating it yields CAISESNRAYSNQPQHF.

This clonotype has just a few counts. The chain uses TRBV27 and TRBJ1-4, with D uncertain. The end of the DNA is better explained by TRBJ2-2, so the J call may be wrong. The CDR3 is 13 amino acids. CDR1 and CDR2 from the germline V gene are MNHEY and SMNVEV (reference sequence). The DNA of the CDR3 is TGTGCCAGCAGTTTATCGAACGGGTGGGAGCTGTTTTTT. The encoded protein is CASSLSNGWELFF.

This clonotype has a count of ten or more. The V gene is TRBV19, the J gene TRBJ1-5; weak D call: TRBD1 (5 bases). Germline V gene sequence: CDR1 LNHDA, CDR2 SQIVND (reference sequence). Trimming shortened V by 7 bases and J by 0 bases, and 22 bases separated the two germline ends. The CDR3 spans 18 residues. The CDR3 region has the DNA TGTGCCAGTACCTCCTGGACACCTCAGCCCTATAGCAATCAGCCCCAGCATTTT. Translated: CASTSWTPQPYSNQPQHF.

This clonotype was seen more than once but under ten times. The genes are TRBV5-6 and TRBJ2-2; unclear D gene. The V end lost 3 bases, the J end lost 6 bases, and 12 bases lay between the germline ends. This CDR3 comprises 14 residues. Germline V gene lookup returns CDR1 SGHDT and CDR2 YYEEEE. In nucleotides, the CDR3 is TGTGCCAGCAGCTACCACAACAACTCCGGGGAGCTGTTTTTT. Amino acids: CASSYHNNSGELFF.

This clonotype was picked up many times. The V and J genes are TRBV7-2 and TRBJ1-2; 9 nucleotides match TRBD1. Trimming took 5 bases from V and 7 from J; bases not matched to a gene: 5. CDR1 is SGHTA, CDR2 FQGNSA, per germline. The CDR3 covers 13 residues. The CDR3 nucleotides read TGTGCCAGCAGCCCGGGACAGGGTGGTGGCTACACCTTC. Amino acids: CASSPGQGGGYTF.

This clonotype was seen more than once but under ten times. The chain carries TRBV5-6 and TRBJ1-6, with D unresolved. Germline V gene sequence: CDR1 SGHDT, CDR2 YYEEEE. Trimming took off 2 bases at V and 11 bases at J, with 17 bases between the two ends. The CDR3 spans 15 residues. The DNA for the CDR3 is TGTGCCAGCAGCTTCGGAGGGCTCCTGTCTACACCCCTCCACTTT. As protein: CASSFGGLLSTPLHF.

The chain links TRBV12-3 or TRBV12-4 to TRBJ2-3; D may correspond to TRBD1 or TRBD2 (5 bases each). V was shortened by 1 base and J by 6 bases, with 5 bases between the two germline ends. The CDR3 runs to 12 residues. The CDR3 protein is CASSLGGDTQYF. CDR3 nucleotide sequence: TGTGCCAGCAGTTTAGGGGGGGATACGCAGTATTTT.

This clonotype was counted between two and nine times. The V call is TRBV6-2 or TRBV6-3, the J call TRBJ2-1, with TRBD1 as a possible D gene (5 bases). This CDR3 contains 11 residues. Trimming shortened V by 8 bases and J by 9 bases, and 11 bases separated the two germline ends. CDR1 MNHEY and CDR2 SVGEGT come from the germline V gene. CDR3 protein: CASGRGFEQFF. In DNA form, the CDR3 reads TGTGCCAGCGGAAGGGGTTTTGAGCAGTTCTTC.

V is TRBV12-3 or TRBV12-4 and J is TRBJ1-5; TRBD1 might be the D (5 bases). This CDR3 contains 14 residues. V dropped 3 bases and J dropped 2 bases, with 8 bases sitting between them. CDR3 region: CASSFQTGNQPQHF. CDR3 sequence (DNA): TGTGCCAGCAGTTTTCAGACAGGCAATCAGCCCCAGCATTTT.

This clonotype was seen more than once but under ten times. The chain combines TRBV4-3 with TRBJ1-1; D not certain. The germline V gene has CDR1 LGHNA and CDR2 YSLEER. V lost 0 bases to trimming and J lost 6 bases, with 14 bases between them. CDR3 length: 15 amino acids. The CDR3, as DNA: TGCGCCAGCAGCCAAGAACCGGCGGGGAGAGCTGAAGCTTTCTTT. Residues: CASSQEPAGRAEAFF.

This clonotype was counted between two and nine times. The gene calls are TRBV19 and TRBJ2-7; D is undetermined. From germline, CDR1 is LNHDA and CDR2 SQIVND (reference sequence). The V end was cut by 5 bases, the J end by 0 bases, with 8 bases between. The CDR3 runs to 13 residues. For the CDR3, the DNA is TGTGCCAGTAGTTTCCTCGCCTCCTACGAGCAGTACTTC. As protein: CASSFLASYEQYF.

In this sample, this clonotype turned up a few times. The chain carries TRBV18 and TRBJ2-4; no clear D gene. The V end lost 3 bases, the J end lost 2 bases, and 20 bases lay between the germline ends. CDR3 length: 18 residues. Germline CDR1 reads KGHSH; CDR2 reads LQKENI. CDR3 in DNA: TGTGCCAGCTCACCCATGGCCCAAGTAGGATCGACCAAAAACATTCAGTACTTC. Residues: CASSPMAQVGSTKNIQYF.

This clonotype was observed a few times. The rearrangement links TRBV3-1 to TRBJ1-3; no firm D call. Germline V gene sequence: CDR1 LGHDT, CDR2 YNNKEL (reference sequence). Between the trimmed V and J ends, which lost 1 base and 3 bases, there was a span of 10 bases. The CDR3 sequence is 15 residues long. The CDR3 loop is CASSQVTRLGNTIYF. The CDR3 DNA reads TGTGCCAGCAGCCAAGTGACCAGGCTTGGAAACACCATATATTTT.

This clonotype was detected many times. The chain is built from TRBV12-5 and TRBJ2-1, with D possibly being TRBD2 (6 bases). Germline V gene lookup returns CDR1 LGHNT and CDR2 FRNRAP. The CDR3 extends over 12 amino acids. CDR3 amino acids: CASGFSYNEQFF. In DNA, the CDR3 is TGTGCCAGCGGGTTCTCCTACAATGAGCAGTTCTTC.

This clonotype was recorded a few times. V is TRBV12-3 or TRBV12-4 and J is TRBJ2-3; D gene uncertain. The V end was cut by 4 bases, the J end by 3 bases, with 14 bases between. The CDR3 runs 15 residues. The CDR3 protein is CASSSLGLGTDTQYF. The CDR3 DNA reads TGTGCCAGCAGTTCCCTTGGGCTTGGGACAGATACGCAGTATTTT.

This clonotype was detected only a few times. The rearrangement links TRBV7-6 to TRBJ1-4, with TRBD1 matching over 7 bases. After removal of 2 bases from V and 5 bases from J, the junction contained 8 bases not matched to a gene. Germline CDR1 reads SGHVS; CDR2 reads FNYEAQ. The CDR3 length is 16 residues. In nucleotides, the CDR3 is TGTGCCAGCAGCTTATCGAGAGGGGGCTCAAATGAAAAACTGTTTTTT. Amino acids: CASSLSRGGSNEKLFF.

Only a few counts were recorded for this clonotype. The chain couples TRBV5-5 to TRBJ2-5; 7 bases align to TRBD1. Germline CDR1 reads SGHKS; CDR2 reads YYEKEE (reference sequence). The CDR3 has 14 amino acids. The ends lost 5 bases at V and 1 base at J; junction bases unmatched: 5. CDR3 sequence (DNA): TGTGCCAGCAGTTACAGGGGACCCCAAGAGACCCAGTACTTC. Its protein product is CASSYRGPQETQYF.

The gene calls are TRBV5-4 and TRBJ2-7; TRBD2 aligns across 9 bases. Germline V lookup: CDR1 SGHNT, CDR2 YYREEE (reference sequence). CDR3 length: 15 residues. V lost 0 bases to trimming and J lost 5 bases; unmatched junction nucleotides: 6. CDR3 DNA sequence: TGTGCCAGCAGCTTGGATACTAGCGGGTACAACGAGCAGTACTTC. Translation: CASSLDTSGYNEQYF.

This chain connects TRBV28 to TRBJ1-1; 7 bases match TRBD1. With V trimmed by 5 bases and J by 6 bases, 3 bases remained unmatched. The CDR3 spans 12 residues. CDR1 and CDR2 from the germline V gene are MDHEN and SYDVKM. The CDR3 DNA reads TGTGCCAGCAGTAACAGGGGTGCTGAAGCTTTCTTT. This translates into CASSNRGAEAFF.

This clonotype has at least ten counts. The CDR3 spells CASSLRGAGARQETQYF. For the CDR3, the DNA is TGTGCCAGCAGCTTAAGGGGGGCGGGGGCCCGCCAAGAGACCCAGTACTTC. V usage is TRBV7-3 and J usage is TRBJ2-5; D might be TRBD2 (7 bases). V lost 1 base, J lost 1 base, and 16 bases lay in between. The CDR3 loop spans 17 amino acids. Germline V gene lookup returns CDR1 SGHTA and CDR2 FQGTGA.

V gene TRBV12-3 or TRBV12-4 combines with J gene TRBJ1-2; the D is unclear. The CDR3 length is 14 residues. V was clipped by 6 bases and J by 4 bases, with 15 bases between them. The CDR3 loop is CASSPLGRAYGYTF. The DNA for the CDR3 is TGTGCCAGCAGCCCTCTAGGGAGGGCCTATGGCTACACCTTC.

As regards this clonotype: A single base separates this from a much larger clone, so it may be a read error. The rearrangement links TRBV7-9 to TRBJ1-1; no clear D gene. This CDR3 region has 14 residues. Germline assignment: CDR1 SEHNR and CDR2 FQNEAQ (reference sequence). The CDR3 bases are TGTGCCAGAAGCTTGAGACGGATGAACACTGAAGCTTTCTTT. Protein product: CARSLRRMNTEAFF.

This clonotype came up many times. The chain joins TRBV12-3 or TRBV12-4 to TRBJ1-1; 8 bases align to TRBD1. The J segment lost 9 bases and the V segment lost 4 bases, leaving 4 bases of the junction unmatched. This CDR3 has 12 amino acids. The CDR3 here is CASSSTGDKAFF. The CDR3 DNA reads TGTGCCAGCAGTTCGACAGGGGACAAAGCTTTCTTT.

V is TRBV6-5 and J is TRBJ2-3; no clear D. The CDR3 loop spans 11 amino acids. Germline CDR1 and CDR2: MNHEY and SVGAGI. Trimming took 7 bases from V and 6 from J, leaving 8 bases between them. CDR3 in amino acids: CASNLGDTQYF. The DNA of the CDR3 is TGTGCCAGCAATTTGGGGGATACGCAGTATTTT.

The J gene is TRBJ1-1, the V gene TRBV7-3, with TRBD1 identical over 7 bases. This CDR3 has 16 amino acids. Germline CDR1 SGHTA, CDR2 FQGTGA. V shed 5 bases and J 0 bases; nucleotides not matched to a gene: 9. CDR3: CASSIQGGGLNTEAFF. Here the CDR3 DNA reads TGTGCCAGCAGCATCCAGGGGGGGGGCCTGAACACTGAAGCTTTCTTT.

The chain employs TRBV28 and TRBJ2-1, with a tentative D call TRBD2 (5 bases). The CDR3 runs to 13 residues. V was shortened by 2 bases and J by 9 bases, with 11 bases between the two germline ends. Germline assignment: CDR1 MDHEN and CDR2 SYDVKM. CDR3 coding DNA: TGTGCCAGCAGTTTAGCCCCGGGAAGTGAGCAGTTCTTC. Its protein product is CASSLAPGSEQFF.

The chain carries TRBV5-1 and TRBJ2-3, with D perhaps TRBD2 (6 bases). This CDR3 is built from 13 residues. Germline assignment: CDR1 SGHRS and CDR2 YFSETQ. V was pared by 3 bases and J by 6 bases, with 11 bases between. The CDR3 region has the DNA TGCGCCAGCAGCTGGGACTCCCTGGATACGCAGTATTTT. Protein: CASSWDSLDTQYF.

This clonotype was counted only a few times. V gene TRBV7-8 combines with J gene TRBJ2-1, with D possibly being TRBD1 (5 bases). CDR3 length: 13 amino acids. Trimming stripped 0 bases from V and 10 bases from J, with 10 bases between. Germline loops: CDR1 SGHVS, CDR2 FQNEAQ. CDR3 amino acids: CASSLAGRLEQFF. The CDR3 coding sequence is TGTGCCAGCAGCTTAGCGGGGCGCTTGGAGCAGTTCTTC. Variable domain in full (rest from reference TRBV7-8 and TRBJ2-1): GAGVSQSPRYKVAKRGQDVALRCDPISGHVSLFWYQQALGQGPEFLTYFQNEAQLDKSGLPSDRFFAERPEGSVSTLKIQRTQQEDSAVYLCASSLAGRLEQFFGPGTRLTVL.

For this clonotype: Its ends do not fully match the called genes, so a read error is possible. The chain is built from TRBV5-4 and TRBJ2-7; TRBD2 matches at 9 bases. CDR1 SGHNT and CDR2 YYREEE come from the germline V gene (reference sequence). This CDR3 has 16 amino acids. CDR3 DNA: TGTGCCAGCTGCTTGGGAGTTAGCGGGAGCCGCTACGAGCAGTACTTC. As protein: CASCLGVSGSRYEQYF.